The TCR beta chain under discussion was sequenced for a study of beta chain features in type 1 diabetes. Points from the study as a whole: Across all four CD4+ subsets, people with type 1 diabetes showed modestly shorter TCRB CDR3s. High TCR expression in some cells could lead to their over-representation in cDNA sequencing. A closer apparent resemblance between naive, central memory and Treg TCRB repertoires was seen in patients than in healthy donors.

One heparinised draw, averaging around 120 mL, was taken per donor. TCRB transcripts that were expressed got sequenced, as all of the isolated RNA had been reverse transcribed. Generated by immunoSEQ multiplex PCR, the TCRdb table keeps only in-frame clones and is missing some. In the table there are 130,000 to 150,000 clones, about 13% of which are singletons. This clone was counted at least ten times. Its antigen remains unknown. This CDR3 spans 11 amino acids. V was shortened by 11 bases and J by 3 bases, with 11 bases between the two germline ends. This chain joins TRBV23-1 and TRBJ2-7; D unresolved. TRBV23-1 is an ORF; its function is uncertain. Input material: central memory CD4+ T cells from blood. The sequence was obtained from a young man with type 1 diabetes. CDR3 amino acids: CARNSFYEQYF. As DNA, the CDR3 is TGCGCCCGTAATAGCTTCTACGAGCAGTACTTC.